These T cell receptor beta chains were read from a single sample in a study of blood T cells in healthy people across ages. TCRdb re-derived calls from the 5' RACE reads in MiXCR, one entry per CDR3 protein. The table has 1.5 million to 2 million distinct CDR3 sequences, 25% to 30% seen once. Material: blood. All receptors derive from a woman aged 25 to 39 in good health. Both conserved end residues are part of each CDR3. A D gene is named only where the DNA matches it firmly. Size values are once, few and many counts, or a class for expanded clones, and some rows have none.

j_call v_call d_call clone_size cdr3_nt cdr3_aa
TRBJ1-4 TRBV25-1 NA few TGTGCCAGCACCGGACCTAATGAAAAACTGTTTTTT CASTGPNEKLFF
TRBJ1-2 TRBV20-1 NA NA TGCAGTGCTAGGCACCTTCCTAACTATGGCTACACCTTC CSARHLPNYGYTF
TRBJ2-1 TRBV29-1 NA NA TGCAGCGTTGCCATCCCCCTTACGGGAGAGCAGTTCTTC CSVAIPLTGEQFF
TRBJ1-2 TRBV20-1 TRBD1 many TGCAGTGCTAGAGATTGGGACAGGGACTATGGCTACACCTTC CSARDWDRDYGYTF
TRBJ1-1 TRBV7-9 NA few TGTGCCAGCAGCTTAGAAATCGGTGGGAACACTGAAGCTTTCTTT CASSLEIGGNTEAFF
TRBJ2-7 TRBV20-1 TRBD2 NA TGCAGTGCTAGACAAACCGGGACTAGCGGGAGTAAGTACGAGCAGTACTTC CSARQTGTSGSKYEQYF
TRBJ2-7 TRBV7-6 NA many TGTGCCAGCAGCCAAGCACCCCGGGGGTCCTACGAGCAGTACTTC CASSQAPRGSYEQYF
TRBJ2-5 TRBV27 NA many TGTGCCAGCAGTTCAGCTAAACAGAACAGGTTAGAGACCCAGTACTTC CASSSAKQNRLETQYF
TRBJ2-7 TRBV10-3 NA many TGTGCCATCAGTGAGTCGGCTCTGAACGAGCAGTACTTC CAISESALNEQYF
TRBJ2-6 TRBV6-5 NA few TGTGCCAGCAGTTTCTCGCCGGGCTCTGGGGCCAACGTCCTGACTTTC CASSFSPGSGANVLTF
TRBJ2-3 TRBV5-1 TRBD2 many TGCGCCAGCAGGGCTAGCGGGGGACGCAGTAGCACAGATACGCAGTATTTT CASRASGGRSSTDTQYF
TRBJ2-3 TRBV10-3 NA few TGTGCCATCAGTGAGATCGAAGCGGAAGCTAGCACAGATACGCAGTATTTT CAISEIEAEASTDTQYF
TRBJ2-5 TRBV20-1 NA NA TGCAGTGCTGCACGAGTCTCTAGCGTCGGGGAGGCCCAGTACTTC CSAARVSSVGEAQYF
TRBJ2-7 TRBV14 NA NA TGTGCCAGCAGCCAAGTCCTCGCGGGGTCTGGGGAGCAGTACTTC CASSQVLAGSGEQYF
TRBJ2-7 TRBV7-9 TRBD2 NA TGTGCCAGCAGCTTAGCGACTAGCGGGAGGGCCACCTACGAGCAGTACTTC CASSLATSGRATYEQYF
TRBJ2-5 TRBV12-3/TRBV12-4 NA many TGTGCCAGCAGCCTACTCCAGGGGTCGGAGACCCAGTACTTC CASSLLQGSETQYF
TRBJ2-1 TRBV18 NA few TGTGCCAGCTCACCATTCCAATATACCGACTACAATGAGCAGTTCTTC CASSPFQYTDYNEQFF
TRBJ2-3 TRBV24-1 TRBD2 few TGTGCCACCAGACTCCGACTAGCGGGAGGGCTGGTCAAAGATACGCAGTATTTT CATRLRLAGGLVKDTQYF
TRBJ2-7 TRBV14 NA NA TGTGCCAGCAGCCAGCGGGACTCCCCGACCTACGAGCAGTACTTC CASSQRDSPTYEQYF
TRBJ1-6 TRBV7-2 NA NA TGTGCCAGCAGCTCAGCCATCCCGGTGGGTTCACCCCTCCACTTT CASSSAIPVGSPLHF
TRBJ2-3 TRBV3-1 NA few TGTGCCAGCAGCCAAGATGCCGCGGATACGCAGTATTTT CASSQDAADTQYF
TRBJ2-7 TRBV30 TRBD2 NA TGTGCTTGGAGGGAGGGCCGCAACGAGCAGTACTTC CAWREGRNEQYF
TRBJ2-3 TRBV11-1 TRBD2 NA TGTGCCAGACTCTTAGCGGGGAGCGGAGATATGCAGTATTTT CARLLAGSGDMQYF
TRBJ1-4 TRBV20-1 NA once TGCAGTGCTAGAGATAGTCCTGAACTGGGTGAAAAACTGTTTTTT CSARDSPELGEKLFF
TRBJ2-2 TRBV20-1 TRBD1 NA TGCAGTGCTAGTCCCGGGACAGAAGACACCGGGGAGCTGTTTTTT CSASPGTEDTGELFF
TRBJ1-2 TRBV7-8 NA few TGTGCCAGCAGCTTAGTGGGCAGTACTAACTATGGCTACACCTTC CASSLVGSTNYGYTF
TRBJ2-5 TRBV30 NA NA TGTGCCTGGAGTGACAGGGTAGGGGAGACCCAGTACTTC CAWSDRVGETQYF
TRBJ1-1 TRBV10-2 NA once TGCGCCAGCTATGGGGGTGAAGCTTTCTTT CASYGGEAFF
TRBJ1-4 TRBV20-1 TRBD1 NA TGCAGTGCAGATGACAGGGATGAAAAACTGTTTTTT CSADDRDEKLFF
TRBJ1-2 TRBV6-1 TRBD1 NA TGTGCCGGGGAGGGCACTAGCTCCGGGACAGGGAACTATGGCTACACCTTC CAGEGTSSGTGNYGYTF
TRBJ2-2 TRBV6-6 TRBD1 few TGTGCCAGCAGGTCAGGGACAGTTAACACCGGGGAGCTGTTTTTT CASRSGTVNTGELFF
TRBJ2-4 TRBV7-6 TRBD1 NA TGTGCCAGCAGCCAGGACAGGGGGGCGAACATTCAGTACTTC CASSQDRGANIQYF
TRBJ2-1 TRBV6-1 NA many TGTGCCAGCAATGGGTACAATGAGCAGTTCTTC CASNGYNEQFF
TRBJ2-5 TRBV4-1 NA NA TGCGCCAGCAGCCCCCTCCTGGGAGCCGGGGAGACCCAGTACTTC CASSPLLGAGETQYF
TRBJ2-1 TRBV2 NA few TGTGCCAGCTTTTATGATGAGCAGTTCTTC CASFYDEQFF
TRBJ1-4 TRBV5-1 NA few TGCGCCAGCAGACCGGGAACTAATGAAAAACTGTTTTTT CASRPGTNEKLFF
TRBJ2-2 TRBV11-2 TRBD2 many TGTGCCAGCAGCTTGATCCGGACTAGTGCCGGGGAGCTGTTTTTT CASSLIRTSAGELFF
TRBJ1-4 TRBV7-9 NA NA TGTGCCAGCAGCTTGGACGGCAACCAAAATGAAAAACTGTTTTTT CASSLDGNQNEKLFF
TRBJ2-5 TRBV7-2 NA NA TGTGCCAGCAGCTTAAACCAGGGGGGAGAGACCCAGTACTTC CASSLNQGGETQYF
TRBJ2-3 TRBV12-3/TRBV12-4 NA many TGTGCCAGCAGTCCCCGGGTCGGCACAGATACGCAGTATTTT CASSPRVGTDTQYF
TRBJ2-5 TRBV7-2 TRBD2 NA TGTGCCAGCAGTTCAATCCAGGCTAGCGGGCAAGAGACCCAGTACTTC CASSSIQASGQETQYF
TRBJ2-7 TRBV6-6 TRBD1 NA TGTGCCAGCAATCGATTGGGACAGGGGCGGGACGAGCAGTACTTC CASNRLGQGRDEQYF
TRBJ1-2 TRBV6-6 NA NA TGTGCCAGCAGTGATCTCCGGGACTATGGCTACGCCTTC CASSDLRDYGYAF
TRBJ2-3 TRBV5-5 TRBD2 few TGTGCCAGCAGCGGTACTAGCGGGGGAAGTACAGACACGCAGTATTTT CASSGTSGGSTDTQYF
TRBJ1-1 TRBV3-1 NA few TGTGCCAGCAGCCTTGACTGCCAGAACACTGAAGCTTTCTTT CASSLDCQNTEAFF
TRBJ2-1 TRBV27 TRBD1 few TGTGCCAGCAGTTCAGGGGGTTACCGAAATGAGCAGTTCTTC CASSSGGYRNEQFF
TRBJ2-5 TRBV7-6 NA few TGTGCCAGCAGCCTCACGAGCGGGACAGGTGCAGAGACCCAGTACTTC CASSLTSGTGAETQYF
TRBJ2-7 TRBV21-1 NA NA TGTGCCAGCAGCAATAATAGCGGGAGGCATGCCTACGAGCAGTACTTC CASSNNSGRHAYEQYF
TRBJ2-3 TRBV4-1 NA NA TGCGCCAGCAGCCTCCCGCCCGTGGCAGGGAGTAGCACAGATGCGCAGTATTTT CASSLPPVAGSSTDAQYF
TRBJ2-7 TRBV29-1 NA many TGCAGCGTTGTGGTGGGGCTATATCGGTACGAGCAGTACTTC CSVVVGLYRYEQYF
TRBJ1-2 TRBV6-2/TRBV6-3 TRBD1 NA TGTGCCAGCACTACCCGGGGACAGGGGGACGGCTACACCTTC CASTTRGQGDGYTF
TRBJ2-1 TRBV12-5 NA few TGTGCTAGTGGTTCCCCCACCGGGAGCCCCTACAATGAGCAGTTCTTC CASGSPTGSPYNEQFF
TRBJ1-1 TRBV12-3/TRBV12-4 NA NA TGTGCCAGCAGTAGACGACCATGGAACACTGAAGCTTTCTTT CASSRRPWNTEAFF
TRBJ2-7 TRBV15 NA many TGTGCCACCAGCTCCACAGCGGGCGCTGCTTTGAGTAGATCCAACGAGCAGTACTTC CATSSTAGAALSRSNEQYF